These T cell receptor beta chains were read from a single sample in a study of memory CD4+ T cells and cytomegalovirus serostatus. Sequencing used immunoSEQ multiplex PCR; TCRdb keeps in-frame clones, though not all of them. The table lists 55,000 or so clones, over 70% of them singletons, with 2% in the top ten. The sequenced sample was memory CD4+ T cells from blood. The origin of the receptors is an adult in good health and CMV-seropositive. The CDR3 runs from the conserved cysteine through the conserved F or W. A D gene is named only where the DNA matches it firmly. Expanded clones are given a class, and other clones once, few, many or no size at all.

v_call	d_call	j_call	clone_size	cdr3_nt	cdr3_aa
TRBV19	NA	TRBJ2-5	NA	TGTGCCAGTAGTATAGGCGACGCGAGGGAGACCCAGTACTTC	CASSIGDARETQYF
TRBV7-2	NA	TRBJ1-5	NA	TGTGCCAGCAGCCGCGCGGGGGGGCAGGTTAATCAGCCCCAGCATTTT	CASSRAGGQVNQPQHF
TRBV5-5	NA	TRBJ2-3	NA	TGTGCCAGCAGCTTCCCCGGGGCAGATACGCAGTATTTT	CASSFPGADTQYF
TRBV5-1	NA	TRBJ1-1	NA	TGCGCCAGCAGCTTGACGGGGGTTCGCACTGAAGCTTTCTTT	CASSLTGVRTEAFF
TRBV7-2	NA	TRBJ2-3	NA	TGTGCCAGCAGCTTTCGGGTCGTTTTATCCTCAGATACGCAGTATTTT	CASSFRVVLSSDTQYF
TRBV5-4	NA	TRBJ2-6	NA	TGTGCCAGCAGCTTCCCCGACTCTGGGGCCAACGTCCTGACTTTC	CASSFPDSGANVLTF
TRBV18	NA	TRBJ1-1	few	TGTGCCAGCTCACCACCGAATCCAGGGACGACGACTGAAGCTTTCTTT	CASSPPNPGTTTEAFF
TRBV9	NA	TRBJ2-5	NA	TGTGCCAGCAGCGTAGGCCCGATTCAAGAGACCCAGTACTTC	CASSVGPIQETQYF
TRBV28	NA	TRBJ1-1	NA	TGTGCCAGCAGTATGACGCCCGCAGCCCTTAACACTGAAGCTTTCTTT	CASSMTPAALNTEAFF
TRBV7-3	NA	TRBJ2-1	NA	TGTGCCAGCAGCTTCGCCGGGACGGGCTCCTACAATGAGCAGTTCTTC	CASSFAGTGSYNEQFF
TRBV5-4	TRBD1	TRBJ2-7	NA	TGTGCCAGCAGGCCCGGGACAGGGGAATCCTACGAGCAGTACTTC	CASRPGTGESYEQYF
TRBV15	NA	TRBJ2-6	NA	TGTGCCACCAGCACACAGGGTTCTGGGGCCAACGTCCTGACTTTC	CATSTQGSGANVLTF
TRBV15	NA	TRBJ2-7	NA	TGTGCCACCAGCAGAGACCCGGTGGGTTACGAGCAGTACTTC	CATSRDPVGYEQYF
TRBV5-1	TRBD2	TRBJ2-1	NA	TGCGCCAGCAGCTTGGCCCCGGGAGGGCCGGCTGAGCAGTTCTTC	CASSLAPGGPAEQFF
TRBV7-2	NA	TRBJ2-3	NA	TGTGCCAGCAGCCCCCGGACTACGGATACGCAGTATTTT	CASSPRTTDTQYF
TRBV5-1	TRBD2	TRBJ2-5	NA	TGCGCCAGCAGCGCCACCGGTAGCGGGGGGTTTGAGACCCAGTACTTC	CASSATGSGGFETQYF
TRBV6-1	TRBD2	TRBJ2-3	NA	TGTGCCAGCAGTGCCGGGCCTAGCGGCTCAGATACGCAGTATTTT	CASSAGPSGSDTQYF
TRBV18	NA	TRBJ1-1	NA	TGTGCCAGCTCCCCAAGTAGCCGGAACACTGAAGCTTTCTTT	CASSPSSRNTEAFF
TRBV2	TRBD1	TRBJ2-7	NA	TGTGCCAGCGAAGATGTACAGGGGGATCCCTACGAGCAGTACTTC	CASEDVQGDPYEQYF
TRBV28	NA	TRBJ1-2	NA	TGTGCCAGCAGCGCTACAGACTATGGCTACACCTTC	CASSATDYGYTF
TRBV7-8	TRBD1	TRBJ1-5	NA	TGTGCCAGCAGCTTAGTACCAGGGGGGAATCAGCCCCAGCATTTT	CASSLVPGGNQPQHF
TRBV6-5	NA	TRBJ1-2	NA	TGTGCCAGCAGTTACTCGTTCGACAGGCGCTCCTTC	CASSYSFDRRSF
TRBV5-1	NA	TRBJ2-2	NA	TGCGCCAGCAGCTTGTTCCTGAAGGGCACCGGGGAGCTGTTTTTT	CASSLFLKGTGELFF
TRBV6-5	NA	TRBJ1-2	NA	TGTGCCAGCAGTTACGTCTCGGGGCAGTCCTATGGCTACACCTTC	CASSYVSGQSYGYTF
TRBV11-3	NA	TRBJ2-1	NA	TGTGCCAGCAGCCCCGGGGATTCCTACAATGAGCAGTTCTTC	CASSPGDSYNEQFF
TRBV7-9	NA	TRBJ2-1	NA	TGTGCCAGCAGCTTACCCGGGAGTAATGAGCAGTTCTTC	CASSLPGSNEQFF
TRBV27	TRBD1	TRBJ2-7	NA	TGTGCCAGCAGTTTATCCGGGACAGCCTCCTACGAGCAGTACTTC	CASSLSGTASYEQYF
TRBV4-3	NA	TRBJ2-1	NA	TGCGCCAGCAGCCAAGAGGTTAAGTTTTACACTAGTAATTTAGATGAGCAGTTCTTC	CASSQEVKFYTSNLDEQFF
TRBV9	NA	TRBJ1-1	NA	TGTGCCAGCAGTCCTAGGTGGGCAGATGAAGCTTTCTTT	CASSPRWADEAFF
TRBV5-1	NA	TRBJ1-1	NA	TGCGCCAGCAGCCGGAAGAAGCCGATAAACACTGAAGCTTTCTTT	CASSRKKPINTEAFF
TRBV21-1	NA	TRBJ1-3	NA	TGTGCCAGCAGCAACTCTCGGGCAGTTTCTGGAAACACCATATATTTT	CASSNSRAVSGNTIYF
TRBV7-2	NA	TRBJ1-1	NA	TGTGCCAGCAGCTTCTGGAGGGGATCAACTGAAGCTTTCTTT	CASSFWRGSTEAFF
TRBV7-3	NA	TRBJ1-1	few	TGTGCCAGCAGCTCGGTACGGGGGGCTGAAGCTTTCTTT	CASSSVRGAEAFF
TRBV7-2	NA	TRBJ2-7	few	TGTGCCAGCAGCTCAGGGGGGTTTACCCTCTACGAGCAGTACTTC	CASSSGGFTLYEQYF
TRBV5-1	NA	TRBJ2-7	NA	TGCGCCAGCAGCTTGGTGCCAGGGGGGGCGATCGGCGAGCAGTACTTC	CASSLVPGGAIGEQYF
TRBV11-1	TRBD2	TRBJ2-1	NA	TGTGCCAGCAGCTTAGTCAGGACTAGCGTCGAGCAGTTCTTC	CASSLVRTSVEQFF
TRBV10-3	NA	TRBJ1-4	NA	TGTGCCATCAGTGATTTGGGGGCGGATGAAAAACTGTTTTTT	CAISDLGADEKLFF
TRBV30	NA	TRBJ2-1	few	TGTGCCTGGAGTGCCAAAGGTAGCGGAAAATCAAATGAGCAGTTCTTC	CAWSAKGSGKSNEQFF
TRBV6-6	NA	TRBJ1-1	NA	TGTGCCAGCAGTGCGGGAGGGAGGGGACGCTCGACTGAAGCTTTCTTT	CASSAGGRGRSTEAFF
TRBV5-1	TRBD1	TRBJ2-5	NA	TGCGCCAGCAGCTTGGCCAGGGGGCGAGAAGAGACCCAGTACTTC	CASSLARGREETQYF
TRBV7-8	NA	TRBJ1-1	NA	TGTGCCAGCAGCTGGGGGGGAGGTGAAGCTTTCTTT	CASSWGGGEAFF
TRBV7-2	TRBD1	TRBJ2-1	NA	TGTGCCAGCAGCTTTGGACAGGGGAATGAGCAGTTCTTC	CASSFGQGNEQFF
TRBV7-3	TRBD2	TRBJ2-7	NA	TGTGCCAGCAGCTTAGCGGGAGGGCGAGACGAGCAGTACTTC	CASSLAGGRDEQYF
TRBV6-1	NA	TRBJ2-3	NA	TGTGCCAGCAGTGAAGTGTTAACGGGGTCTCTGTCGCAGTATTTT	CASSEVLTGSLSQYF
TRBV19	TRBD1	TRBJ1-4	NA	TGTGCCAGTAGTATAATGGGACAGGGAGGAAAACTGTTTTTT	CASSIMGQGGKLFF
TRBV29-1	NA	TRBJ1-1	NA	TGCAGCGTTGAACGGGACTATACTGAAGCTTTCTTT	CSVERDYTEAFF
TRBV18	NA	TRBJ1-2	NA	TGTGCCAGCTCACCGGGGGCGAGCGGTACAAAATCCTATGGCTACACCTTC	CASSPGASGTKSYGYTF
TRBV6-5	NA	TRBJ2-1	once	TGTGCCAGCAGTTCGGGCTCCTACAATGAGCAGTTCTTC	CASSSGSYNEQFF
TRBV5-5	TRBD1	TRBJ1-2	NA	TGTGCCAGCAGCTTGGGGCCGGGACAGAAAAACTATGGCTACACCTTC	CASSLGPGQKNYGYTF
TRBV5-1	NA	TRBJ1-1	NA	TGCGCCAGCAGGATGGCAGGGGCTAACACTGAAGCTTTCTTT	CASRMAGANTEAFF
TRBV4-2	TRBD2	TRBJ2-5	NA	TGTGCCAGCAGCCAAGTTTCAGCGGGGGAGGAAGAGACCCAGTACTTC	CASSQVSAGEEETQYF
TRBV19	NA	TRBJ1-5	NA	TGTGCCAGTAGTATCGGAAGACAAGTCAATCAGCCCCAGCATTTT	CASSIGRQVNQPQHF
TRBV7-2	NA	TRBJ2-3	NA	TGTGCCAGCAGGCTCGCTGGCGGGAGCACAGATACGCAGTATTTT	CASRLAGGSTDTQYF
TRBV18	TRBD1	TRBJ2-5	once	TGTGCCAGCTCACCGGGACAGGCGGGAGAGACCCAGTACTTC	CASSPGQAGETQYF
TRBV11-2	TRBD2	TRBJ2-7	NA	TGTGCCAGCAGCTTACAGCGGGAGTTTCACGAGCAGTACTTC	CASSLQREFHEQYF
TRBV6-5	NA	TRBJ2-5	NA	TGTGCCAGCAGTTACTCGGCGTTGAAGACCCAGTACTTC	CASSYSALKTQYF
TRBV2	TRBD1	TRBJ2-2	NA	TGTGCCAGCAGTCGTCCCGGGACAGGAACGAACACCGGGGAGCTGTTTTTT	CASSRPGTGTNTGELFF
TRBV2	TRBD2	TRBJ2-3	NA	TGTGCCAGCAGTCGCGGACTAGCGGGAGGGACCACAGATACGCAGTATTTT	CASSRGLAGGTTDTQYF
TRBV10-2	NA	TRBJ2-1	once	TGCGCCAGCAGCACGGACTACTCCTACAATGAGCAGTTCTTC	CASSTDYSYNEQFF
TRBV7-2	TRBD1	TRBJ2-5	NA	TGTGCCAGCAGCTTAGACAGGGGATTGGAGACCCAGTACTTC	CASSLDRGLETQYF